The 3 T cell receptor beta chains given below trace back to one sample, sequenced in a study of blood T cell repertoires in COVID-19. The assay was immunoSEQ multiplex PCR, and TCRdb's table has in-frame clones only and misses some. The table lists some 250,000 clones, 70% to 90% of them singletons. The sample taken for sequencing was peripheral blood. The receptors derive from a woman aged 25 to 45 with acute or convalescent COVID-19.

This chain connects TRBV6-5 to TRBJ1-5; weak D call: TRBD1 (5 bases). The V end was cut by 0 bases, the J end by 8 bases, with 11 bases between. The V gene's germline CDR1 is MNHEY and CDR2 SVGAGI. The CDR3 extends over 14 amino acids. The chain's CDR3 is CASSYSSRGKPQHF. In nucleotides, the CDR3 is TGTGCCAGCAGTTACTCCTCAAGGGGCAAGCCCCAGCATTTT.

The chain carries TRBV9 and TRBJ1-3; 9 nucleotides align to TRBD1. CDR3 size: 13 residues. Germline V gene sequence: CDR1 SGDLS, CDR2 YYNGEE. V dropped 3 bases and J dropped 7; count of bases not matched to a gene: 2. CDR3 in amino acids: CASSAGTGNTIYF. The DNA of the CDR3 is TGTGCCAGCAGCGCCGGGACAGGGAACACCATATATTTT.

DNA for the CDR3: TGTGCCAGCAGTCGACAGGGAACCTACAATGAGCAGTTCTTC. Protein sequence: CASSRQGTYNEQFF. The chain recombines TRBV6-2 or TRBV6-3 with TRBJ2-1; TRBD1 aligns across 7 bases. Germline CDR1 and CDR2: MNHEY and SVGEGT. The CDR3 length is 14 residues. With V trimmed by 5 bases and J by 2 bases, 3 bases remained unmatched.